This T cell receptor beta chain was found in a study of T-cell reconstitution after alpha-beta-depleted transplantation in children. This clonotype was counted between two and nine times. What it recognizes is unknown. Study outcomes and limitations: Alpha-beta T cells present about two months after transplant were reported to originate from several hundred expanded graft clones. A year post-transplant, T-cell counts and diversity derived mostly from newly produced T cells.

This sample's TCRbeta library carried unique molecular identifier barcodes. MiXCR was run by TCRdb on the PCR reads, yielding one entry per CDR3 protein. The sample lists about 870,000 distinct CDR3 sequences, less than 20% occurring once. The sequence came from a male patient under 18 who had a stem cell transplant for acute lymphoblastic leukemia, so the T cells may come from the graft donor. The material sequenced was PBMCs, mostly from graft donor cells, taken 360 days after TCRalphabeta/CD19-depleted stem cell transplant.

CDR3 residues: CASSLDPGQAYGYTF. DNA of the CDR3: TGCGCCAGCAGCTTGGACCCAGGACAGGCCTATGGCTACACCTTC. The genes are TRBV5-1 and TRBJ1-2; 7 bases align to TRBD1. V lost 0 bases and J lost 4; bases outside the gene matches: 6. Looked up from germline, CDR1 is SGHRS and CDR2 is YFSETQ. This CDR3 is built from 15 residues.